Shown below are 23 T cell receptor beta chains from a single sample sequenced in a study of T cell responses to AZD1222 COVID-19 vaccine. TCRdb's table, derived via immunoSEQ multiplex PCR, lists solely in-frame clones and lacks some. The sample holds around 200,000 clones; approximately 86% are singletons and the top ten take approximately 0.5%. Sequenced here: peripheral blood, sampled on day 0 of AZD1222 vaccination. Receptor source: an adult in good health.

The chain is built from TRBV27 and TRBJ1-5; D is perhaps TRBD1 (5 bases). Germline V gene data show CDR1 as MNHEY and CDR2 as SMNVEV (reference sequence). Trimming cost V 8 bases and J 5 bases, with 16 bases left between them. The CDR3 contains 14 residues. The CDR3 sequence: CASSSRGTDQPQHF. CDR3 in DNA: TGTGCCAGCTCTTCGAGGGGAACGGATCAGCCCCAGCATTTT.

The chain couples TRBV29-1 to TRBJ2-7; D call uncertain. Looked up from germline, CDR1 is SQVTM and CDR2 is ANQGSEA. V lost 2 bases to trimming and J lost 0 bases, with 14 bases between them. The CDR3 loop spans 15 amino acids. CDR3 in DNA: TGCAGCGTTGAACAGTCGGGTCGTTACTCCTACGAGCAGTACTTC. Its translation is CSVEQSGRYSYEQYF.

J is TRBJ1-2 and V is TRBV28; perhaps TRBD1 as D (6 bases). The germline CDR1 and CDR2 sequences are MDHEN and SYDVKM. Trimming removed 5 bases from V and 2 bases from J, with 12 bases in between. This CDR3 spans 14 amino acids. This chain's CDR3 is CASSPLTGNYGYTF. CDR3 nucleotide sequence: TGTGCCAGCAGTCCCCTTACAGGGAACTATGGCTACACCTTC.

The rearrangement uses TRBV27 and TRBJ2-7, with D hard to call. V was cut by 5 bases and J by 5 bases, with 16 bases left in between. The CDR3 is 14 residues long. CDR1 and CDR2 from the germline V gene are MNHEY and SMNVEV (reference sequence). DNA for the CDR3: TGTGCCAGCAGTCCGTCGGGCCCCCGCGACGAGCAGTACTTC. Its translation is CASSPSGPRDEQYF.

This chain connects TRBV27 to TRBJ1-1; tentative D call: TRBD1 (5 bases). The V gene lost 2 bases and the J gene lost 1 base, with 14 bases spanning the gap. This CDR3 spans 16 amino acids. Germline assignment: CDR1 MNHEY and CDR2 SMNVEV (reference sequence). The CDR3 DNA is TGTGCCAGCAGTTTAGGGCTTCAGGGCACGAACACTGAAGCTTTCTTT. Translating gives CASSLGLQGTNTEAFF.

This clone occurred a few times. This chain joins TRBV19 and TRBJ1-2; D might be TRBD1 (5 bases). V dropped 1 base and J dropped 4 bases, with 13 bases sitting between them. The CDR3 spans 15 residues. The germline V gene encodes CDR1 LNHDA and CDR2 SQIVND (reference sequence). CDR3 bases: TGTGCCAGTAGTATAGTGGAGGGGCGCGGCTATGGCTACACCTTC. Translation: CASSIVEGRGYGYTF.

The chain carries TRBV5-6 and TRBJ1-4, with a weak D call TRBD1 (5 bases). Germline loops: CDR1 SGHDT, CDR2 YYEEEE. The CDR3 consists of 15 residues. V was trimmed by 2 bases and J by 3 bases, leaving 11 bases between them. CDR3 sequence reads: CASSLFLQANEKLFF. The CDR3 nucleotides are TGTGCCAGCAGCTTATTCTTACAGGCTAATGAAAAACTGTTTTTT.

V gene TRBV6-4 combines with J gene TRBJ2-2; the D gene is possibly TRBD2 (7 bases). V lost 3 bases and J lost 5, with 10 bases in between. This CDR3 has 14 residues. The V gene's germline CDR1 is MRHNA and CDR2 SNTAGT. This chain's CDR3 is CASSEGGATGELFF. CDR3 in DNA: TGTGCCAGCAGTGAGGGGGGGGCAACCGGGGAGCTGTTTTTT.

This clone was counted once. The rearrangement uses TRBV19 and TRBJ2-2; 8 bases are shared with TRBD1. Per germline, CDR1 LNHDA and CDR2 SQIVND (reference sequence). There are 14 residues in the CDR3. Trimming took 3 bases from V and 7 from J; bases not matched to a gene: 4. The CDR3 bases are TGTGCCAGTAGTATCCGACAGGGGAGCGGGGAGCTGTTTTTT. Protein sequence: CASSIRQGSGELFF.

The V and J genes are TRBV18 and TRBJ2-5; D uncertain. The germline V and J ends were trimmed by 4 bases and 2 bases, with 11 bases remaining between them. This CDR3 is 14 amino acids long. CDR1 and CDR2 from the germline V gene are KGHSH and LQKENI. CDR3 sequence (DNA): TGTGCCAGCTCACTGGGTTTTAAGCAAGAGACCCAGTACTTC. Translated: CASSLGFKQETQYF. Full variable domain (missing parts from reference TRBV18 and TRBJ2-5): NAGVMQNPRHLVRRRGQEARLRCSPMKGHSHVYWYRQLPEEGLKFMVYLQKENIIDESGMPKERFSAEFPKEGPSILRIQQVVRGDSAAYFCASSLGFKQETQYFGPGTRLLVL.

This rearrangement joins TRBV5-1 to TRBJ1-1; D is undetermined. The CDR3 covers 12 residues. The germline V gene encodes CDR1 SGHRS and CDR2 YFSETQ. The ends were cut back, 2 bases at V and 2 bases at J, with 4 bases in the middle. The CDR3 region has the DNA TGCGCCAGCAGCTTCAGCAACACTGAAGCTTTCTTT. This codes for CASSFSNTEAFF. Full variable domain (rest looked up from reference TRBV5-1 and TRBJ1-1): KAGVTQTPRYLIKTRGQQVTLSCSPISGHRSVSWYQQTPGQGLQFLFEYFSETQRNKGNFPGRFSGRQFSNSRSEMNVSTLELGDSALYLCASSFSNTEAFFGQGTRLTVV.

The rearrangement links TRBV2 to TRBJ2-7; D could derive from TRBD1 or TRBD2 (5 bases each). The CDR3 sequence is 17 residues long. Looked up from germline, CDR1 is SNHLY and CDR2 is FYNNEI. Trimming left V 0 bases short and J 4 bases short, with 19 bases between. CDR3 DNA sequence: TGTGCCAGCAGTGAAGCGCTTCAGGGAGTGTCGATTTACGAGCAGTACTTC. Protein: CASSEALQGVSIYEQYF.

V usage is TRBV15 and J usage is TRBJ1-3; no clear D gene. The germline V and J ends were trimmed by 3 bases and 0 bases, with 9 bases remaining between them. Per germline, CDR1 LNHNV and CDR2 YYDKDF (reference sequence). This CDR3 spans 15 amino acids. DNA of the CDR3: TGTGCCACCAGCAGGGACGTAGGCTCTGGAAACACCATATATTTT. It specifies CATSRDVGSGNTIYF.

J is TRBJ2-7 and V is TRBV29-1; no definite D call. CDR3 length: 13 amino acids. V was cut by 4 bases and J by 7 bases, with 17 bases left in between. CDR1 SQVTM and CDR2 ANQGSEA come from the germline V gene. CDR3 protein: CSVVPRLLEEQYF. CDR3 bases: TGCAGCGTTGTCCCCCGTCTCCTCGAGGAGCAGTACTTC.

The chain couples TRBV7-8 to TRBJ2-7; possible D gene TRBD2, 6 bases. V gave up 3 bases and J gave up 6 bases, with 12 bases separating them. The germline gives CDR1 SGHVS, CDR2 FQNEAQ. The CDR3 covers 13 residues. CDR3 sequence reads: CASSLRVGGEQYF. In DNA form, the CDR3 reads TGTGCCAGCAGCTTGAGGGTCGGGGGCGAGCAGTACTTC.

The chain has TRBV11-2 and TRBJ1-5, with 8 nucleotides matching TRBD1. Trimming removed 5 bases from V and 7 bases from J; junction bases left unmatched: 4. CDR1 and CDR2 (germline): SGHAT, FQNNGV. This CDR3 region has 13 residues. The DNA of the CDR3 is TGTGCCAGCAGCACGACAGGGGAACAGCCCCAGCATTTT. It encodes CASSTTGEQPQHF.

Here the CDR3 reads CASSLGSGTDTQYF. CDR3 DNA sequence: TGTGCCAGCAGCTTAGGTAGCGGCACAGATACGCAGTATTTT. The gene calls are TRBV5-8 and TRBJ2-3; maybe TRBD2 (5 bases). V gave up 2 bases and J gave up 1 base, with 8 bases separating them. CDR1 and CDR2 from the germline V gene are SGHTS and YDEGEE. The CDR3 has 14 residues.

J is TRBJ2-1 and V is TRBV6-5; 8 bases map to TRBD2. The length of the CDR3 is 16 residues. Germline assignment: CDR1 MNHEY and CDR2 SVGAGI. The V segment lost 4 bases and the J segment 8 bases; nucleotides outside the gene matches: 13. CDR3 amino acids: CASSWGLGSISDEQFF. DNA of the CDR3: TGTGCCAGCAGTTGGGGACTAGGAAGTATCTCGGATGAGCAGTTCTTC.

V usage is TRBV6-5 and J usage is TRBJ2-5; 8 positions match TRBD2. The J segment lost 5 bases and the V segment lost 6 bases, leaving 5 bases of the junction unmatched. The CDR3 has 13 amino acids. The germline CDR1 and CDR2 sequences are MNHEY and SVGAGI. CDR3 sequence (DNA): TGTGCCAGCAGCCCGGGGGGGCCGGAGACCCAGTACTTC. Its protein product is CASSPGGPETQYF.

The chain joins TRBV15 to TRBJ1-1; D may be TRBD1 (5 bases). In germline, CDR1 is LNHNV, CDR2 YYDKDF (reference sequence). V lost 5 bases and J 1 base, leaving 11 bases between the germline ends. The CDR3 loop spans 14 amino acids. The CDR3 DNA reads as TGTGCCACCAGCGGGGGGACTGCGAACACTGAAGCTTTCTTT. It specifies CATSGGTANTEAFF.

The chain employs TRBV24-1 and TRBJ2-7, with 10 bases lining up with TRBD1. In germline, CDR1 is KGHDR, CDR2 SFDVKD. V gave up 4 bases and J gave up 9 bases; unmatched junction bases: 11. This CDR3 contains 15 residues. CDR3 sequence reads: CATSEPGQGLHGQYF. DNA for the CDR3: TGTGCCACCAGTGAACCGGGACAGGGGCTGCACGGGCAGTACTTC.

This sequence joins TRBV6-1 and TRBJ2-5; D might be TRBD1 (5 bases). Germline values: CDR1 MNHNS, CDR2 SASEGT. The CDR3 extends over 15 amino acids. Trimming stripped 3 bases from V and 5 bases from J, with 16 bases between. CDR3 protein: CASSEGPLLRETQYF. Here the CDR3 DNA reads TGTGCCAGCAGTGAGGGGCCTCTTTTGAGGGAGACCCAGTACTTC.

This clone was detected only a few times. The V gene is TRBV5-8, the J gene TRBJ1-5; D is ambiguous. The germline V and J ends were trimmed by 1 base and 9 bases, with 17 bases remaining between them. The CDR3 is made up of 15 amino acids. Germline V gives CDR1 SGHTS, CDR2 YDEGEE. The CDR3 reads CASSLMVGPDPPQHF. The CDR3 DNA sequence: TGTGCCAGCAGCTTGATGGTGGGCCCGGACCCGCCCCAGCATTTT.